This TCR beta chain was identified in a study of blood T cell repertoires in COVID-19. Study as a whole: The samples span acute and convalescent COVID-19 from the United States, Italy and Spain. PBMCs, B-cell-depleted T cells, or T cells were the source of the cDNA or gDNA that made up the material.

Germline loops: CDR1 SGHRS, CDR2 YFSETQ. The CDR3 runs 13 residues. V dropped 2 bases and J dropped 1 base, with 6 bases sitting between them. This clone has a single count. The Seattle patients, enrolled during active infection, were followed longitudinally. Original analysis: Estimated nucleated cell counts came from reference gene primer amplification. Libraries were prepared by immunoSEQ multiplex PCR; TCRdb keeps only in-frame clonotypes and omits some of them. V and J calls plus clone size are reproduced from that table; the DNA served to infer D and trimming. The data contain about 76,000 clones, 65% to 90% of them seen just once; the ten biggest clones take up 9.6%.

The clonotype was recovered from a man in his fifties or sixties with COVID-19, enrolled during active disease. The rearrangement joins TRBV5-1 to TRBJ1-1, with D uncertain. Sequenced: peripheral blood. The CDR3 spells CASSFSGNTEAFF. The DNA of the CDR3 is TGCGCCAGCAGCTTCTCAGGGAACACTGAAGCTTTCTTT.